The 4 T cell receptor beta chains presented below share a single source sample, sequenced in a study of cytomegalovirus exposure and HLA in healthy donors. Sequencing was performed with immunoSEQ multiplex PCR; in TCRdb, only in-frame clones are kept and a portion is missing. The table lists about 76,000 clones, 90% to 95% of them singletons. The source material was PBMCs. These receptors were taken from a man younger than 30 in good health and CMV-seropositive.

The chain has TRBV18 and TRBJ2-6; 7 nucleotides align to TRBD1. The CDR3 spans 16 residues. Germline CDR1 is KGHSH and CDR2 is LQKENI. J was trimmed by 4 bases and V by 6 bases; bases with no gene match: 9. CDR3 bases: TGTGCCAGCTCCCCCTCCGACAGGGCCGGGGCCAACGTCCTGACTTTC. Amino acids: CASSPSDRAGANVLTF.

J is TRBJ2-7 and V is TRBV5-6; tentative D call: TRBD2 (6 bases). This CDR3 contains 11 residues. Germline V gene data show CDR1 as SGHDT and CDR2 as YYEEEE. V dropped 3 bases and J dropped 9 bases, with 10 bases sitting between them. The CDR3 reads CASSSVGGQYF. The DNA of the CDR3 is TGTGCCAGCAGCTCGGTCGGGGGGCAGTACTTC. Combining the CDR3 with reference TRBV5-6 and TRBJ2-7 gives the whole variable domain DAGVTQSPTHLIKTRGQQVTLRCSPKSGHDTVSWYQQALGQGPQFIFQYYEEEERQRGNFPDRFSGHQFPNYSSELNVNALLLGDSALYLCASSSVGGQYFGPGTRLTVT.

The gene calls are TRBV5-5 and TRBJ2-1; TRBD2 agrees at 13 bases. V was pared by 4 bases and J by 6 bases, with 7 bases of the junction left unmatched. The CDR3 extends over 16 amino acids. Per the germline V gene, CDR1 is SGHKS and CDR2 is YYEKEE (reference sequence). The CDR3 loop reads CASSLWTSGSGNEQFF. The CDR3 bases are TGTGCCAGCAGCCTCTGGACTAGCGGGAGCGGCAATGAGCAGTTCTTC.

The chain's CDR3 is CASSRDTTDTQYF. The DNA of the CDR3 is TGTGCCAGCAGTAGAGATACCACAGATACGCAGTATTTT. The V and J genes are TRBV6-4 and TRBJ2-3; D remains ambiguous. The germline gives CDR1 MRHNA, CDR2 SNTAGT. V lost 5 bases and J lost 2, with 8 bases in between. The CDR3 length is 13 residues.